This TCR beta chain was captured by sequencing in a study of T cells in women clearing cervical HPV infection. The CDR3 is 17 residues long. V was trimmed by 7 bases and J by 4 bases, leaving 22 bases between them. The germline CDR1 and CDR2 sequences are LNHDA and SQIVND (reference sequence). The method was immunoSEQ multiplex PCR; TCRdb's version includes in-frame clones alone and lacks a portion of them. Its table records 48,000 or so clones. Each participant carried one incident cervical HPV16 infection only. As for this clone: Its antigen is not known. The read comes to an end 3 residues before the CDR3 does, leaving the germline J gene to fill in the end.

Points from the study as a whole: CIN3+ cases had significantly higher TCR richness than controls; evenness did not differ.

The sequencing sample was made of blood buffy coat. This TCR came from a woman between 18 and 75 years old with a cervical HPV16 infection that either progressed to CIN3+ or cleared (not recorded which). This chain links TRBV19 with TRBJ1-4, with D possibly being TRBD1 (5 bases). CDR3 DNA (partial): TGTGCCAGTACGGGAAGGAGAGGGGCGCTGGGTAATGAAAAA. Protein product: CASTGRRGALGNEK. The CDR3 reads in full as CASTGRRGALGNEKLFF.